Following are 31 T cell receptor beta chains from one sample sequenced in a study of regulatory T cells in long-lasting Graves disease. The time point was: newly diagnosed GD, antithyroid drugs for less than 3 months. Isolated PBMC RNA provided the starting material for the TCR library. The authors built TCR beta libraries using iRepertoire HTBI primers and Arm-PCR of CDR3 regions. TCRdb called the multiplex PCR reads again in MiXCR, with one record for every CDR3 protein. The sample lists about 220,000 distinct CDR3 sequences, roughly 19% seen once, with about 11% in the top ten. The same specimen was also included in a second study, on T cells in Graves' hyperthyroidism and ophthalmopathy.

Here the sequenced sample was peripheral blood mononuclear cells (PBMCs), taken at new diagnosis, from a patient treated with antithyroid drugs. The receptors were sampled from a woman in her thirties with Graves disease.

This clonotype was found many times. V is TRBV28 and J is TRBJ1-4; D gene uncertain. Trimming pared 8 bases from V and 7 bases from J, leaving 20 bases between. Germline CDR1 MDHEN, CDR2 SYDVKM. There are 15 residues in the CDR3. The CDR3 reads CASRREGLGREKLFF. The CDR3 nucleotides read TGTGCCAGCCGACGGGAGGGTCTCGGTCGTGAAAAACTGTTTTTT.

This clonotype was picked up many times. CDR3 nucleotides: TGTGCCAGCAGCTTAGATCGACGGAATGAGCAGTTCTTC. Its translation is CASSLDRRNEQFF. This chain uses TRBV11-3 with TRBJ2-1; D not resolved. Trimming pared 0 bases from V and 7 bases from J, leaving 7 bases between. Germline V gene data show CDR1 as SGHNT and CDR2 as YENEEA. The length of the CDR3 is 13 residues.

This clonotype showed up just a few times. CDR3 region: CATSRDQGSSGNTIYF. CDR3 nucleotides: TGTGCCACCAGCAGAGATCAGGGCAGCTCTGGAAACACCATATATTTT. The chain joins TRBV15 to TRBJ1-3; TRBD1 might be the D (5 bases). Germline CDR1 reads LNHNV; CDR2 reads YYDKDF (reference sequence). The CDR3 spans 16 residues. The V and J ends lost 0 bases and 0 bases respectively, with 9 bases between them.

Concerning this clonotype itself: This may be a read error: a much more frequent sequence differs by one nucleotide. This chain uses TRBV19 with TRBJ1-1; tentatively, D is TRBD1 (5 bases). Per germline, CDR1 LNHDA and CDR2 SQIVND (reference sequence). The CDR3 is 15 residues long. The CDR3 DNA is TGTGCCAGCACAGAGTGGGTACAGGTAAACACTGGAGCTTTCTTT. Amino acids: CASTEWVQVNTGAFF. Full variable domain (missing parts from reference TRBV19 and TRBJ1-1): DGGITQSPKYLFRKEGQNVTLSCEQNLNHDAMYWYRQDPGQGLRLIYYSQIVNDFQKGDIAEGYSVSREKKESFPLTVTSAQKNPTAFYLCASTEWVQVNTGAFFGQGTRLTVV.

This clonotype was picked up many times. V usage is TRBV5-4 and J usage is TRBJ1-2, with 8 positions matching TRBD1. The V gene end was trimmed by 3 bases and the J gene end by 4 bases; junction bases not matched to a gene: 11. Looked up from germline, CDR1 is SGHNT and CDR2 is YYREEE (reference sequence). This CDR3 spans 16 amino acids. The CDR3 reads CASSSAAGQEVYGYTF. DNA of the CDR3: TGTGCCAGCAGCTCCGCGGCGGGACAGGAAGTCTATGGCTACACCTTC.

This clonotype occurred many times. At one boundary the junction diverges from the germline segment, which might be a read error. The chain recombines TRBV7-7 with TRBJ2-7; 8 bases agree with TRBD1. Germline values: CDR1 SSHAT, CDR2 FNYEAQ (reference sequence). The CDR3 consists of 16 residues. The CDR3 protein is CASSPNPTGAGGEQYF. CDR3 nucleotide sequence: TGTGCTAGCAGCCCAAATCCGACAGGGGCGGGTGGCGAGCAGTACTTC. Filled out from reference TRBV7-7 and TRBJ2-7, the complete variable domain reads GAGVSQSPRYKVTKRGQDVTLRCDPISSHATLYWYQQALGQGPEFLTYFNYEAQPDKSGLPSDRFSAERPEGSISTLTIQRTEQRDSAMYRCASSPNPTGAGGEQYFGPGTRLTVT.

Points on this clonotype: A read error is possible here, since a much larger clone lies one base away. This chain joins TRBV7-3 and TRBJ1-1; maybe TRBD1 (5 bases). Between the trimmed V and J ends, which lost 1 base and 10 bases, there was a span of 19 bases. This CDR3 comprises 15 residues. Germline V gives CDR1 SGHTA, CDR2 FQGTGA. CDR3 residues: CASSLRQGREHGAFF. CDR3 nucleotide sequence: TGTGCCAGCAGCTTAAGGCAGGGACGAGAACATGGAGCTTTCTTT.

A remark on this clonotype: This may be a read error: a much more frequent sequence differs by one nucleotide. The chain links TRBV28 to TRBJ1-1, with 7 bases that match TRBD1. Germline V gene lookup returns CDR1 MDHEN and CDR2 SYDVKM. The CDR3 runs to 14 residues. The CDR3 reads CTSSERQGGTEAFF. The CDR3 DNA is TGTACCAGCAGTGAACGACAGGGAGGCACTGAAGCTTTCTTT.

J is TRBJ2-3 and V is TRBV2; possibly TRBD1 or TRBD2 for D (5 bases each). Looked up from germline, CDR1 is SNHLY and CDR2 is FYNNEI. Between the trimmed V and J ends, which lost 4 bases and 0 bases, there was a span of 14 bases. This CDR3 is 16 amino acids long. The CDR3 DNA is TGTGCCAGCAGTGGGTGGGGGATTACTAGCACAGATACGCAGTATTTT. This sequence encodes CASSGWGITSTDTQYF.

This clonotype was detected ten times or more. The chain recombines TRBV7-9 with TRBJ2-5, with 7 bases lining up with TRBD2. V shed 5 bases, J shed 0 bases, and the junction held 12 bases outside the gene matches. Looked up from germline, CDR1 is SEHNR and CDR2 is FQNEAQ (reference sequence). This CDR3 has 17 amino acids. The CDR3 nucleotides are TGTGCCAGCAGCGAACGGAGGCAAAGCGGGGACCAAGAGACCCAGTACTTC. It encodes CASSERRQSGDQETQYF. Full variable domain (rest looked up from reference TRBV7-9 and TRBJ2-5): DTGVSQNPRHKITKRGQNVTFRCDPISEHNRLYWYRQTLGQGPEFLTYFQNEAQLEKSRLLSDRFSAERPKGSFSTLEIQRTEQGDSAMYLCASSERRQSGDQETQYFGPGTRLLVL.

This clonotype came up many times. The chain has TRBV30 and TRBJ1-2; D ambiguous. V was pared by 0 bases and J by 5 bases, with 10 bases between. Germline lookup yields CDR1 GTSNPN and CDR2 SVGIG (reference sequence). The CDR3 is 13 residues long. DNA for the CDR3: TGTGCCTGGAGTGTAGGGAGTCCTTATGGCTACACCTTC. Translation gives CAWSVGSPYGYTF.

Ten or more counts support this clonotype. The rearrangement links TRBV4-1 to TRBJ1-4; D is unclear. Between the trimmed V and J ends, which lost 1 base and 8 bases, there was a span of 14 bases. Germline V gene lookup returns CDR1 MGHRA and CDR2 YSYEKL. The CDR3 has 15 amino acids. DNA of the CDR3: TGCGCCAGCAGCCAAGCAGACAACGTCAACGAAAAACTGTTTTTT. Its translation is CASSQADNVNEKLFF.

V gene TRBV6-2 or TRBV6-3 combines with J gene TRBJ1-3; no definite D call. This CDR3 is 14 amino acids long. The V gene's germline CDR1 is MNHEY and CDR2 SVGEGT. Trimming took 3 bases from V and 0 from J, leaving 6 bases between them. In DNA form, the CDR3 reads TGTGCCAGCAGTTATGCCAGCTCTGGAAACACCATATATTTT. It is translated as CASSYASSGNTIYF.

With respect to this clonotype: Only one base separates this from a far larger clonotype, so it likely reflects a read error. J is TRBJ1-6 and V is TRBV7-3; 9 bases are shared with TRBD1. With V trimmed by 5 bases and J by 7 bases, 6 bases remained unmatched. The CDR3 runs to 15 residues. Germline lookup yields CDR1 SGHTA and CDR2 FQGTGA. The CDR3 DNA reads TGTGCCAGCAGCATCTCCGGGACAGGGAATTCACCCCTCCACTTT. Translation: CASSISGTGNSPLHF.

With regard to this clonotype: This likely reflects a read error, since a far larger clone is one base away. The chain carries TRBV11-3 and TRBJ2-7; maybe TRBD2 (7 bases). Trimming shortened V by 5 bases and J by 7 bases, and 18 bases separated the two germline ends. The CDR3 sequence is 14 residues long. The germline CDR1 and CDR2 sequences are SGHNT and YENEEA. The CDR3 region has the DNA TGTGCCAGCAGCGGTCTGAGGGGGGAGGGTGAGCAGTACTTC. It specifies CASSGLRGEGEQYF. Using reference TRBV11-3 and TRBJ2-7 for the parts outside the CDR3, the full variable domain is EAGVVQSPRYKIIEKKQPVAFWCNPISGHNTLYWYLQNLGQGPELLIRYENEEAVDDSQLPKDRFSAERLKGVDSTLKIQPAELGDSAVYLCASSGLRGEGEQYFGPGTRLTVT.

In the case of this clonotype: A far larger clone is only one base removed, so a read error is likely. The CDR3 here is CVSRRGSTDTQYF. DNA of the CDR3: TGTGTCAGCAGGAGGGGAAGCACAGATACGCAGTATTTT. V and J are TRBV27 and TRBJ2-3, with D possibly TRBD2 on 6 matching bases. The CDR3 is 13 residues long. The germline gives CDR1 MNHEY, CDR2 SMNVEV (reference sequence).

The chain's CDR3 is CASSLIKGQGARSGNTIYF. The CDR3 DNA is TGTGCCAGCAGCCTTATCAAAGGACAGGGGGCACGCTCTGGAAACACCATATATTTT. The V call is TRBV3-1, the J call TRBJ1-3; 11 bases match TRBD1. V gave up 4 bases and J gave up 0 bases; unmatched junction bases: 11. Germline V gene lookup returns CDR1 LGHDT and CDR2 YNNKEL (reference sequence). The CDR3 is 19 residues long.

The V gene is TRBV3-1, the J gene TRBJ2-1; either TRBD1 or TRBD2 may supply D (5 bases each). The CDR3 spans 13 residues. V lost 6 bases and J 6 bases, leaving 12 bases between the germline ends. Per germline, CDR1 LGHDT and CDR2 YNNKEL (reference sequence). CDR3 loop: CASSLTTGNEQFF. DNA of the CDR3: TGTGCCAGCAGTCTGACTACAGGCAATGAGCAGTTCTTC.

In the case of this clonotype: A much larger clone sits a single nucleotide away, making a read error possible. This chain uses TRBV19 with TRBJ2-3; no clear D gene. Germline V lookup: CDR1 LNHDA, CDR2 SQIVND (reference sequence). CDR3 length: 13 residues. CDR3 in amino acids: CVSSDGSTDTQYF. CDR3 in DNA: TGTGTCAGTAGTGATGGTAGCACAGATACGCAGTATTTT.

This clonotype was seen many times. V usage is TRBV3-1 and J usage is TRBJ1-2; D is undetermined. The CDR3 covers 13 residues. Trimming shortened V by 6 bases and J by 0 bases, and 8 bases separated the two germline ends. Per the germline V gene, CDR1 is LGHDT and CDR2 is YNNKEL (reference sequence). DNA for the CDR3: TGTGCCAGCAGTTTACCCTCTAACTATGGCTACACCTTC. Translation gives CASSLPSNYGYTF.

The table lists this clonotype with many counts. The chain employs TRBV4-1 and TRBJ1-2, with unresolved D. This CDR3 is built from 15 residues. CDR1 is MGHRA, CDR2 YSYEKL, per germline. The V end was cut by 1 base, the J end by 5 bases, with 14 bases between. CDR3 sequence (DNA): TGCGCCAGCAGCCAAGTCGGTTTGGGAGGGTATGGCTACACCTTC. Translation gives CASSQVGLGGYGYTF.

This clonotype was counted many times. The V call is TRBV18, the J call TRBJ2-5, with no clear D. Trimming left V 1 base short and J 2 bases short, with 8 bases between. The CDR3 loop spans 14 amino acids. CDR1 is KGHSH and CDR2 is LQKENI in the germline V gene. CDR3 protein: CASSPLYQQETQYF. The DNA for the CDR3 is TGTGCCAGCTCACCACTGTACCAGCAAGAGACCCAGTACTTC.

In this sample, this clonotype turned up many times. V and J are TRBV20-1 and TRBJ2-7; the D gene is possibly TRBD1 (6 bases). The CDR3 is made up of 11 amino acids. The germline V and J ends were trimmed by 2 bases and 12 bases, with 14 bases remaining between them. CDR1 DFQATT and CDR2 SNEGSKA come from the germline V gene (reference sequence). Here the CDR3 reads CSARPQTGWYF. CDR3 in DNA: TGCAGTGCTAGACCCCAGACAGGTTGGTACTTC.

CDR3 region: CATEAGGFLCTDTQYF. The CDR3 region has the DNA TGTGCCACCGAGGCAGGGGGCTTTTTATGCACAGATACGCAGTATTTT. The chain joins TRBV24-1 to TRBJ2-3; 8 nucleotides align to TRBD1. The CDR3 is 16 amino acids. In germline, CDR1 is KGHDR, CDR2 SFDVKD. The junction had 11 bases not matched to a gene; V was cut back by 9 bases and J by 1 base.

This clonotype was counted many times. In DNA, the CDR3 is TGTGCCAGCAGCCCCGGACAGTCCGAAGAGACCCAGTACTTC. It codes for CASSPGQSEETQYF. The rearrangement uses TRBV13 and TRBJ2-5; TRBD1 might be the D (6 bases). The V gene lost 5 bases and the J gene lost 3 bases, with 13 bases spanning the gap. Germline V lookup: CDR1 PRHDT, CDR2 FYEKMQ (reference sequence). This CDR3 contains 14 residues.

A remark on this clonotype: This may come from a read error, since a much larger clone is one base off. The chain is built from TRBV11-2 and TRBJ2-3; 7 bases map to TRBD2. CDR1 SGHAT and CDR2 FQNNGV come from the germline V gene. The length of the CDR3 is 15 residues. The CDR3 spells CASSLYSGGLDTQCF. Here the CDR3 DNA reads TGTGCCAGCAGCTTATATTCGGGGGGTCTAGATACGCAGTGTTTT.

A single count supports this clonotype. V is TRBV7-9 and J is TRBJ1-2; unclear D gene. CDR1 is SEHNR and CDR2 is FQNEAQ in the germline V gene (reference sequence). The V gene lost 4 bases and the J gene lost 4 bases, with 22 bases spanning the gap. CDR3 size: 17 residues. The CDR3 coding sequence is TGTGCCAGCAGCTCCTGGAAGCCGGGGTCCGTGTCCTATGGCTACACCTTC. This encodes CASSSWKPGSVSYGYTF.

This chain joins TRBV3-1 and TRBJ2-2; 7 bases match TRBD2. V shed 3 bases, J shed 9 bases, and the junction held 4 bases outside the gene matches. CDR3 length equals 13 residues. Germline CDR1 reads LGHDT; CDR2 reads YNNKEL (reference sequence). The chain's CDR3 is CASSQGGTRELFF. The CDR3 bases are TGTGCCAGCAGCCAGGGGGGGACCAGGGAGCTGTTTTTT.

This clonotype was detected ten times or more. The chain joins TRBV2 to TRBJ1-1; the D gene is possibly TRBD1 (6 bases). V was cut by 2 bases and J by 7 bases, with 17 bases left in between. Germline values: CDR1 SNHLY, CDR2 FYNNEI. The length of the CDR3 is 15 residues. Here the CDR3 reads CASSERGTGTSEAFF. CDR3 in DNA: TGTGCCAGCAGTGAACGGGGAACAGGGACAAGTGAAGCTTTCTTT.

As concerns this clonotype: It is likely a read error: a sequence one base away is far more abundant. This chain joins TRBV27 and TRBJ2-3, with TRBD2 matching over 11 bases. Matching the DNA end better, TRBJ2-1 makes the J call doubtful. Germline V gene data show CDR1 as MNHEY and CDR2 as SMNVEV (reference sequence). The CDR3 totals 15 residues. The CDR3 loop reads CVSRPTSGGLNEQFF. In DNA, the CDR3 is TGTGTCAGCAGACCCACTAGCGGGGGATTGAATGAGCAGTTCTTC.

This clonotype was counted at least ten times. The chain combines TRBV7-9 with TRBJ2-7, with D perhaps matching TRBD1 (7 bases). This CDR3 spans 16 amino acids. V lost 10 bases and J 0 bases, leaving 22 bases between the germline ends. Per the germline V gene, CDR1 is SEHNR and CDR2 is FQNEAQ (reference sequence). This CDR3 reads CATSQGGHPSSYEQYF. DNA for the CDR3: TGTGCCACCTCCCAGGGGGGACACCCCAGCTCCTACGAGCAGTACTTC.